The 4 T cell receptor beta chains presented below share a single source sample, sequenced in a study of T cells in localized non-small cell lung cancer. Data came from immunoSEQ multiplex PCR; TCRdb stores just in-frame clones and leaves some out. The sample holds roughly 3,000 clones, approximately 17% seen once. The specimen was lung tumor tissue, collected before any cancer treatment. Source of these receptors: a man aged 35 to 70 with stage I squamous cell lung carcinoma.

By frequency in the sample, this clone is medium-sized (0.01 to 0.1%). The V call is TRBV19, the J call TRBJ2-7; perhaps TRBD2 as D (5 bases). V lost 3 bases and J 2 bases, leaving 5 bases between the germline ends. The germline gives CDR1 LNHDA, CDR2 SQIVND (reference sequence). The CDR3 contains 12 residues. This CDR3 is CASSIGAYEQYF. The CDR3 DNA is TGTGCCAGTAGTATCGGGGCCTACGAGCAGTACTTC.

The V call is TRBV7-8, the J call TRBJ2-2, with D unclear. The CDR3 has 13 amino acids. Trimming pared 3 bases from V and 3 bases from J, leaving 5 bases between. CDR1 and CDR2 (germline): SGHVS, FQNEAQ. The CDR3 loop is CASSFLYTGELFF. In DNA form, the CDR3 reads TGTGCCAGCAGCTTCCTCTACACCGGGGAGCTGTTTTTT.

There are a few counts of this clone. The J gene is TRBJ2-3, the V gene TRBV11-3, with unresolved D. Between the trimmed V and J ends, which lost 0 bases and 6 bases, there was a span of 10 bases. This CDR3 is built from 14 residues. Germline lookup yields CDR1 SGHNT and CDR2 YENEEA. DNA for the CDR3: TGTGCCAGCAGCTTAGAGGGCAGTACGGATACGCAGTATTTT. Amino acids: CASSLEGSTDTQYF.

This clone qualifies as medium-sized. The CDR3 sequence is CASSLGRGGYGYTF. The CDR3, as DNA: TGTGCCAGCAGCTTGGGACGGGGGGGATATGGCTACACCTTC. J is TRBJ1-2 and V is TRBV11-3; possible D gene TRBD1, 5 bases. Trimming left V 3 bases short and J 5 bases short, with 13 bases between. The germline gives CDR1 SGHNT, CDR2 YENEEA. The CDR3 consists of 14 residues.